Given below is one TCR beta chain in context. Its antigen is not known. These data originate in a study of T cell repertoires in cytomegalovirus infection. Study summary: Well-studied HLA-B-restricted CMV epitopes were used in the study alongside recently identified HLA-C-restricted ones. Matching HLA type and CMV infection were both indicated by public TCR beta signatures. General observations from the study: Pooled public TCR beta family frequency picked out CMV carriers with the relevant HLA. Dominant in the ex vivo response were TCR beta clonotypes restricted by HLA-C and specific for CMV.

The CDR3 has 17 amino acids. Germline V gives CDR1 SGHTA, CDR2 FQGNSA. V dropped 3 bases and J dropped 4; count of bases not matched to a gene: 12. TCRdb called the reads again in MiXCR, with one record for every CDR3 protein. The data hold about 330,000 distinct CDR3 sequences, with around a third observed a single time. The V and J genes are TRBV7-2 and TRBJ2-3, with 8 bases that match TRBD2. The sample in question was cultured PBMCs, obtained from culture after CMV antigen stimulation. This clonotype was sampled from a human donor in good health (CMV status not recorded). Some clones in this sample may be carry-over from other donors' samples. DNA of the CDR3: TGTGCCAGCAGCTTGCCCCCGGGACTAGATCGTCCAGATACGCAGTATTTT. Protein: CASSLPPGLDRPDTQYF.